This T cell receptor beta chain was obtained from a study of blood T cell repertoires in COVID-19. Study-level information: Donors in the United States, Italy and Spain gave samples during acute or convalescent COVID-19. In each case, the material was cDNA or gDNA derived from T cells, B-cell-depleted T cells, or PBMCs.

Original data processing: Using reference gene primer amplification, nucleated cell counts were estimated. Some clones are missing from TCRdb's copy, which holds only in-frame ones; the method was immunoSEQ multiplex PCR. V and J calls and clone size are those listed in that table; D and trimming were worked out from the DNA. The sample consists of about 120,000 clones, more than 70% of them appearing once. Trimming shortened V by 3 bases and J by 0 bases, and 11 bases separated the two germline ends. Germline-derived CDR1 and CDR2 are LNHDA and SQIVND (reference sequence). The CDR3 covers 15 residues.

Specimen: peripheral blood. This TCR derives from a man aged 55 to 70 with acute or convalescent COVID-19. The J gene is TRBJ2-5, the V gene TRBV19, with D perhaps matching TRBD1 (5 bases). The DNA for the CDR3 is TGTGCCAGTAGTATCACGACAGTCGACCAAGAGACCCAGTACTTC. Its protein is CASSITTVDQETQYF.